This T cell receptor beta chain was sequenced in a study of T cell changes during pregnancy in multiple sclerosis. Clones were sequenced by immunoSEQ multiplex PCR, and TCRdb holds only the in-frame ones, with some missing. Of 40,000 or so clones listed, approximately 90% are singletons. In germline, CDR1 is WSHSY, CDR2 SAAADI. The CDR3 has 14 residues. V was shortened by 5 bases and J by 1 base, with 11 bases between the two germline ends. The sequence derives from a female donor with multiple sclerosis, enrolled in a pregnancy study. V gene TRBV10-2 combines with J gene TRBJ1-1, with D perhaps TRBD1 (6 bases). The specimen was CD4+ T cells from peripheral blood mononuclear cells, collected before pregnancy. Here the CDR3 DNA reads TGCGCCAGCAGTAAACAGGGTTGGAACACTGAAGCTTTCTTT. Residues: CASSKQGWNTEAFF.